The next 2 T cell receptor beta chains were all read from a single sample in a study of a mutant IDH1 vaccine in newly diagnosed glioma (dated by TCRdb to the early 2020s). Libraries were prepared through the immunoSEQ multiplex PCR assay. The table comes from immuneACCESS by way of TCRdb, which keeps in-frame sequences with V and J called. Part of the clones is missing from these tables; in studies checked, under half for an unresolved V gene and the rest for unknown reasons. The sample table holds 30,000 to 40,000 clones, of which roughly 89% were seen once. Around 2.2% of the sample lies in the top ten. What these receptors recognize is not known. The time point label, read with the paper, signifies: week 47, end of study. Every vaccine dose consisted of 300 ug of a 20-mer mutant IDH1 peptide in Montanide, administered subcutaneously together with topical imiquimod. The sample consisted of PBMCs, taken from a glioma patient whose treatment included an IDH1 peptide vaccine. The receptors were sampled from a middle-aged man with glioma.

The rearrangement links TRBV30 to TRBJ1-2; no reliable D call. V shed 3 bases and J shed 1 base, with 6 bases lying between them. Germline assignment: CDR1 GTSNPN and CDR2 SVGIG (reference sequence). The CDR3 has 12 residues. The CDR3 loop reads CAWSERNYGYTF. CDR3 bases: TGTGCCTGGAGCGAACGTAACTATGGCTACACCTTC.

V usage is TRBV5-1 and J usage is TRBJ2-4; maybe TRBD1 (5 bases). The germline V and J ends were trimmed by 0 bases and 5 bases, with 12 bases remaining between them. The CDR3 is 15 amino acids. Germline-derived CDR1 and CDR2 are SGHRS and YFSETQ. The CDR3 protein is CASSLERGGENIQYF. CDR3 nucleotides: TGCGCCAGCAGCTTGGAAAGGGGTGGGGAAAACATTCAGTACTTC.